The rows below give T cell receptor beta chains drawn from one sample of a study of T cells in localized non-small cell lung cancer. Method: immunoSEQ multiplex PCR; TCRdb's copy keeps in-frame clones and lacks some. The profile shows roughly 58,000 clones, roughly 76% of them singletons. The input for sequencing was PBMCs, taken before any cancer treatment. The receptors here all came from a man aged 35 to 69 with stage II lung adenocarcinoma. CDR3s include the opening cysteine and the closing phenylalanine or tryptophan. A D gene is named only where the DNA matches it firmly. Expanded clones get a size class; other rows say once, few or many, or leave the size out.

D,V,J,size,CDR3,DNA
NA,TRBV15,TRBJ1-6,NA,CATSRDYQDSPLHF,TGTGCCACCAGCAGAGATTATCAGGACTCACCCCTCCACTTT
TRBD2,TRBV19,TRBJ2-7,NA,CASSGPGLGEQYF,TGTGCCAGTAGTGGGCCGGGACTAGGCGAGCAGTACTTC
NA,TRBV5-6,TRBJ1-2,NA,CASSWRTATLNYGYTF,TGTGCCAGCAGCTGGAGGACGGCCACATTGAACTATGGCTACACCTTC
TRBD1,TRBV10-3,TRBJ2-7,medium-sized,CAIKGQAPTYEQYF,TGTGCCATCAAGGGACAGGCCCCCACCTACGAGCAGTACTTC
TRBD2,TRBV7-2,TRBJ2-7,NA,CASSLTGGYEQYF,TGTGCCAGCAGCTTAACCGGGGGGTACGAGCAGTACTTC
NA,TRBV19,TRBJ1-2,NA,CASSRQRNYGYTF,TGTGCCAGTAGCCGCCAACGAAACTATGGCTACACCTTC
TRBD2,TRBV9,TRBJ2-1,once,CASSVAASGFNEQFF,TGTGCCAGCAGCGTAGCCGCTAGCGGGTTCAATGAGCAGTTCTTC
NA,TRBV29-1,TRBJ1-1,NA,CSVEDGWGLGTEAFF,TGCAGCGTTGAAGATGGGTGGGGCTTGGGAACTGAAGCTTTCTTT
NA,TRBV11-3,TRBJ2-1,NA,CASSAVRESSYNEQFF,TGTGCCAGCAGCGCAGTACGGGAGAGCTCCTACAATGAGCAGTTCTTC
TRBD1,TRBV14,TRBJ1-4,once,CASSQEGDRGLEKLFF,TGTGCCAGCAGCCAAGAGGGGGACAGGGGTCTCGAAAAACTGTTTTTT
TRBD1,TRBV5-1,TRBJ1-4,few,CASSAQGQDNEKLFF,TGCGCCAGCAGCGCACAGGGGCAGGACAATGAAAAACTGTTTTTT
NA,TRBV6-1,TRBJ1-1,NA,CASTVDRRAFF,TGTGCCAGCACCGTAGACAGAAGAGCTTTCTTT
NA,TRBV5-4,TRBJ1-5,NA,CASSLEGGQPQHF,TGTGCCAGCAGCTTGGAAGGGGGTCAGCCCCAGCATTTT
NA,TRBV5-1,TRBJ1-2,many,CASSLGPGQRVYGYTF,TGCGCCAGCAGCTTGGGGCCAGGCCAAAGGGTCTATGGCTACACCTTC
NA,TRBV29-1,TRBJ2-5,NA,CSVTTGAETQYF,TGCAGCGTTACCACAGGAGCCGAGACCCAGTACTTC
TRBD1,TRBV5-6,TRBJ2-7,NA,CASSRSGTGPHEQYF,TGTGCCAGCAGCCGGTCCGGGACAGGGCCCCACGAGCAGTACTTC
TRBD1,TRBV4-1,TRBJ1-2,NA,CASSQATGTGLDGYTF,TGCGCCAGCAGCCAGGCCACCGGGACAGGGCTTGATGGCTACACCTTC
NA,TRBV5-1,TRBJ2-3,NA,CASSLYVSADTQYF,TGCGCCAGCAGCTTGTACGTGAGCGCAGATACGCAGTATTTT
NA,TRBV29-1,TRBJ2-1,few,CSVEEATKPNEQFF,TGCAGCGTTGAAGAGGCGACTAAGCCCAATGAGCAGTTCTTC
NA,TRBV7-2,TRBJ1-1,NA,CASSPPALNTEAFF,TGTGCCAGCAGCCCACCGGCCCTTAACACTGAAGCTTTCTTT
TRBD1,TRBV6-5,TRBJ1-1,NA,CASSYDRGDTEAFF,TGTGCCAGCAGTTACGACAGGGGGGACACTGAAGCTTTCTTT
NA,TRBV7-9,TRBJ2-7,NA,CASSSDSPEQYF,TGTGCCAGCAGCTCGGACAGCCCTGAGCAGTACTTC
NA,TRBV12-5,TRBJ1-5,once,CASGLGGFQPQHF,TGTGCTAGTGGTTTGGGGGGGTTTCAGCCCCAGCATTTT
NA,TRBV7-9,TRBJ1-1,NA,CASSSTALGNTEAFF,TGTGCCAGCAGCTCGACAGCCCTTGGGAACACTGAAGCTTTCTTT
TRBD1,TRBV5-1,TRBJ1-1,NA,CASSESTGGPEAFF,TGCGCCAGCAGCGAGTCCACAGGGGGTCCTGAAGCTTTCTTT
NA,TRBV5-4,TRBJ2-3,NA,CASTQDSTDTQYF,TGTGCCAGCACCCAAGACAGCACAGATACGCAGTATTTT
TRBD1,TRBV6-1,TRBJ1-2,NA,CASSEETGYGYTF,TGTGCCAGCAGTGAAGAGACAGGGTATGGCTACACCTTC
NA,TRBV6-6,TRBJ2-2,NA,CASRTGAGGYTGELFF,TGTGCCAGCAGGACGGGGGCAGGGGGGTACACCGGGGAGCTGTTTTTT
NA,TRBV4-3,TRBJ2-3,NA,CASSQAGIFPQYF,TGCGCCAGCAGCCAAGCGGGGATTTTTCCCCAGTATTTT
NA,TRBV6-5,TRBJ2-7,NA,CASSYSRGADYEQYF,TGTGCCAGCAGTTACTCGCGAGGGGCGGACTACGAGCAGTACTTC
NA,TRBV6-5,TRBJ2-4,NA,CASSYAADSTGNIQYF,TGTGCCAGCAGTTACGCCGCGGACAGTACCGGGAACATTCAGTACTTC
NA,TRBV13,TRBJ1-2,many,CASSLGNGGQYGYTF,TGTGCCAGCAGCTTAGGCAACGGGGGTCAATATGGCTACACCTTC
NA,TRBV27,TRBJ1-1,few,CASSFGGKNTEAFF,TGTGCCAGCAGTTTCGGCGGTAAGAACACTGAAGCTTTCTTT
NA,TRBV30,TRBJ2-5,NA,CASRVGGETQYF,TGTGCCTCTCGGGTCGGGGGAGAGACCCAGTACTTC
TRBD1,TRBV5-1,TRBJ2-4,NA,CASSPLTGPGIQYF,TGCGCCAGCAGCCCCCTGACAGGGCCGGGCATTCAGTACTTC
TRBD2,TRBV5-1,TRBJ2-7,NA,CASSLILEGGTNSYEQYF,TGCGCCAGCAGCTTAATTTTAGAGGGCGGGACTAACTCCTACGAGCAGTACTTC
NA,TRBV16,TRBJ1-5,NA,CASSYRAYNQPQHF,TGTGCCAGCAGCTACCGGGCCTACAATCAGCCCCAGCATTTT
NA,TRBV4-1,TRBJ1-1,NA,CASSQDKGSESTEAFF,TGCGCCAGCAGCCAAGATAAAGGGTCGGAGAGCACTGAAGCTTTCTTT
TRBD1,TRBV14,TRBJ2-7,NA,CASSQVGTGVEQYF,TGTGCCAGCAGCCAAGTTGGGACAGGGGTCGAGCAGTACTTC
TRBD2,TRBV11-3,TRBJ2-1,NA,CASSQAGANNEQFF,TGTGCCAGCAGCCAAGCGGGAGCGAACAATGAGCAGTTCTTC
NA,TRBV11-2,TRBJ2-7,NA,CASSAKENNEQYF,TGTGCCAGCAGCGCAAAGGAAAACAACGAGCAGTACTTC
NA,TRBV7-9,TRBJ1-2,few,CASSISGTGYGYTF,TGTGCCAGCAGCATATCAGGGACTGGCTATGGCTACACCTTC
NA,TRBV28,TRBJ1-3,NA,CASSPQGLTNTIYF,TGTGCCAGCAGTCCACAGGGCCTGACAAACACCATATATTTT
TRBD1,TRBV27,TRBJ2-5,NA,CASSYVRTGGEETQYF,TGTGCCAGCAGTTACGTCCGGACAGGGGGCGAAGAGACCCAGTACTTC
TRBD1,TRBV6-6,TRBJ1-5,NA,CASSLQGNQPQHF,TGTGCCAGCAGTCTACAGGGGAACCAGCCCCAGCATTTT
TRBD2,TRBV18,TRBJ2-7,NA,CASSPSGGLLSYEQYF,TGTGCCAGCTCACCCTCGGGGGGGCTTTTATCCTACGAGCAGTACTTC
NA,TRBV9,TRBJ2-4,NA,CASSVGNRLAKNIQYF,TGTGCCAGCAGCGTAGGTAACAGGCTAGCCAAAAACATTCAGTACTTC
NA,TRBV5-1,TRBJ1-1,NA,CASSSGQQNTEAFF,TGCGCCAGCAGCTCCGGACAGCAGAACACTGAAGCTTTCTTT
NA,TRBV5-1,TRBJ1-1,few,CASSLQGGGKNTEAFF,TGCGCCAGCAGCTTACAGGGAGGGGGGAAGAACACTGAAGCTTTCTTT
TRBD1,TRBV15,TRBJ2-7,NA,CATSSQQTGYSYEQYF,TGTGCCACCAGCAGCCAACAGACAGGGTACTCCTACGAGCAGTACTTC
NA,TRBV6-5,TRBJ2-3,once,CASSYSSGTDTQYF,TGTGCCAGCAGTTACTCATCAGGCACAGATACGCAGTATTTT
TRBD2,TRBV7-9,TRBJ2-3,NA,CASSSVLAGGPWGTDTQYF,TGTGCCAGCAGCTCAGTACTAGCGGGAGGGCCATGGGGCACAGATACGCAGTATTTT
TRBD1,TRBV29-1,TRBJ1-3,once,CSVSDRATGNTIYF,TGCAGCGTATCCGACAGGGCAACTGGAAACACCATATATTTT